The 10 T cell receptor beta chains below were found in one sample sequenced in a study of early T cells in non-severe SARS-CoV-2 infection (dated by TCRdb to the early 2020s). The protocol used for the library was 5' RACE. Sequenced on a NextSeq 500. Through fastp at Q25 and MiXCR, TCRdb rebuilt clones from the public reads, retaining in-frame beta chains. All rows with the same CDR3 protein become a single entry with the most common DNA and genes. The sample profile shows approximately 65,000 distinct CDR3 sequences; roughly an eighth of them were found once. Together, the top ten hold over 11% of the sample. The sequencing sample was made of whole blood. Receptor source: an adult who was a healthcare worker with PCR-confirmed SARS-CoV-2 infection or an uninfected control (not recorded which).

CDR3 DNA: TGTGCCAGCAGCCCCACCCTCGTGGCCCAGTACTTC. Translated, it gives CASSPTLVAQYF. V is TRBV12-3 or TRBV12-4 and J is TRBJ2-5; D uncertain. This CDR3 has 12 amino acids. Between the trimmed V and J ends, which lost 6 bases and 9 bases, there was a span of 14 bases.

This clonotype appeared many times. V usage is TRBV27 and J usage is TRBJ2-1; TRBD1 matches at 7 bases. V was pared by 6 bases and J by 3 bases, with 2 bases of the junction left unmatched. The CDR3 is 13 residues long. Germline assignment: CDR1 MNHEY and CDR2 SMNVEV (reference sequence). CDR3 in DNA: TGTGCCAGCAGCTGGGACAGCTACAATGAGCAGTTCTTC. Its translation: CASSWDSYNEQFF.

The rearrangement joins TRBV27 to TRBJ1-2, with unresolved D. Germline CDR1 MNHEY, CDR2 SMNVEV (reference sequence). The CDR3 has 15 residues. The V end was cut by 4 bases, the J end by 3 bases, with 15 bases between. The CDR3 nucleotides read TGTGCCAGCAGTTCCTCCAGGTTGTCGGACTATGGCTACACCTTC. It codes for CASSSSRLSDYGYTF.

This clonotype showed up many times. The gene calls are TRBV20-1 and TRBJ2-6, with TRBD1 identical over 9 bases. The CDR3 is 16 amino acids. The germline gives CDR1 DFQATT, CDR2 SNEGSKA (reference sequence). The V and J ends lost 5 bases and 1 base, in that order; junction bases with no gene match: 6. In nucleotides, the CDR3 is TGCAGTGCTTCGGACAGGGGACCTTCTGGGGCCAACGTCCTGACTTTC. Protein: CSASDRGPSGANVLTF.

The CDR3 DNA follows: TGCGCCAGCAGCCAAGAACAGGGGTATACGCAGTATTTT. Translated: CASSQEQGYTQYF. The chain carries TRBV4-3 and TRBJ2-3; 7 bases agree with TRBD1. The V gene end was trimmed by 0 bases and the J gene end by 7 bases; junction bases not matched to a gene: 1. The CDR3 totals 13 residues. Germline lookup yields CDR1 LGHNA and CDR2 YSLEER.

CDR3: CASTQQIRQEKLFF. CDR3 nucleotides: TGCGCCAGCACCCAACAGATCCGGCAAGAAAAACTGTTTTTT. The chain is built from TRBV5-1 and TRBJ1-4, with D hard to call. V was pared by 6 bases and J by 8 bases, with 17 bases between. The CDR3 has 14 residues. Per germline, CDR1 SGHRS and CDR2 YFSETQ.

This clonotype has a handful of counts. V and J are TRBV11-3 and TRBJ2-3, with TRBD1 matching over 8 bases. From germline, CDR1 is SGHNT and CDR2 YENEEA. CDR3 length: 14 residues. V was pared by 2 bases and J by 7 bases, with 5 bases of the junction left unmatched. In nucleotides, the CDR3 is TGTGCCAGCAGCTTATCAGGGGGCTCTTATACGCAGTATTTT. Its protein is CASSLSGGSYTQYF.

This clonotype was detected ten times or more. The rearrangement links TRBV10-3 to TRBJ2-4, with D hard to call. V lost 6 bases and J 7 bases, leaving 13 bases between the germline ends. CDR3 size: 13 residues. Germline CDR1 is ENHRY and CDR2 is SYGVKD. The CDR3 protein is CAISPLGVNIQYF. The CDR3 DNA reads TGTGCCATCAGCCCATTAGGTGTGAACATTCAGTACTTC.

The chain combines TRBV29-1 with TRBJ2-7; unclear D gene. Germline V CDR1 and CDR2: SQVTM, ANQGSEA. Trimming left V 4 bases short and J 2 bases short, with 12 bases between. This CDR3 comprises 13 residues. The CDR3 region has the DNA TGCAGCGTTGCCCCCGGCCTCCCCTACGAGCAGTACTTC. Translation gives CSVAPGLPYEQYF.

The gene calls are TRBV29-1 and TRBJ1-1, with D hard to call. This CDR3 is 12 amino acids long. Germline CDR1 reads SQVTM; CDR2 reads ANQGSEA. V dropped 1 base and J dropped 6 bases, with 9 bases sitting between them. Here the CDR3 DNA reads TGCAGCGTTGAAGCTGGGAGCTCTGAAGCTTTCTTT. Translated, it gives CSVEAGSSEAFF. Combining the CDR3 with reference TRBV29-1 and TRBJ1-1 gives the whole variable domain SAVISQKPSRDICQRGTSLTIQCQVDSQVTMMFWYRQQPGQSLTLIATANQGSEATYESGFVIDKFPISRPNLTFSTLTVSNMSPEDSSIYLCSVEAGSSEAFFGQGTRLTVV.